This TCR beta chain was recovered during a study of blood T cell repertoires in COVID-19. Overall study context: The study drew acute and convalescent COVID-19 samples from the United States, Italy and Spain. Nucleic acid was either cDNA or gDNA, and it came from T cells, B-cell-depleted T cells, or PBMCs.

Per the original data handling: Reference gene primer amplification yielded estimated nucleated cell counts. The protocol was immunoSEQ multiplex PCR, while the TCRdb copy is restricted to in-frame clones and leaves out a portion. The V and J calls and clone size were taken over from that table, and D and trimming were inferred from the DNA. The sample carries about 190,000 clones, approximately 79% recorded once. V was pared by 3 bases and J by 3 bases, with 5 bases of the junction left unmatched. The germline V gene encodes CDR1 LGHNA and CDR2 YSLEER. The CDR3 is made up of 14 amino acids. This clone showed up just a few times.

The TCR comes from a man aged 45 to 65 who had recovered from COVID-19. Sequencing was carried out using peripheral blood. J is TRBJ2-7 and V is TRBV4-3; 7 nucleotides align to TRBD1. This CDR3 is CASSQKTGRYEQYF. CDR3 nucleotide sequence: TGCGCCAGCAGCCAGAAGACAGGGCGCTACGAGCAGTACTTC.